Described below is a single TCR beta chain sequence and its context. The sample comes from a study of cytomegalovirus exposure and HLA in healthy donors. Trimming removed 5 bases from V and 4 bases from J, with 13 bases in between. This CDR3 spans 14 amino acids. Germline V CDR1 and CDR2: SGHTA, FQGTGA. Sequencing was performed with immunoSEQ multiplex PCR; in TCRdb, only in-frame clones are kept and a portion is missing. There are hundreds of thousands of clones in the sample; 88% occur only once, and 0.92% lies in the top ten. This chain links TRBV7-3 with TRBJ2-3, with D possibly being TRBD2 (6 bases). Sequenced: PBMCs. This sequence originates from a woman aged 18 to 35 in good health and CMV-seronegative. The CDR3 spells CASSPWRRADTQYF. Here the CDR3 DNA reads TGTGCCAGCAGCCCCTGGAGGAGGGCAGATACGCAGTATTTT.